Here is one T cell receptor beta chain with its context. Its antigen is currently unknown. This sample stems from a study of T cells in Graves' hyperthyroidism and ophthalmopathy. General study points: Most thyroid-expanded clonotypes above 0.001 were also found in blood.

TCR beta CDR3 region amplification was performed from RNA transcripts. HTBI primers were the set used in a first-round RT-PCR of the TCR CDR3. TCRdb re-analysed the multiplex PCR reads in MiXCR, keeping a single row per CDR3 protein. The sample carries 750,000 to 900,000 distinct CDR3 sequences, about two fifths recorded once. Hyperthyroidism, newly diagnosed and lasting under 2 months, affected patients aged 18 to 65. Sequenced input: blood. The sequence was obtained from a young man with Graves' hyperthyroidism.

The CDR3 region has the DNA TGTGCCTCTAGAGGGGGGTCTACTCAGCCCCAGCATTTT. Its translation: CASRGGSTQPQHF. This chain joins TRBV28 and TRBJ1-5, with D possibly being TRBD1 (6 bases). With 11 bases removed from V and 6 bases from J, the gap between germline ends came to 17 bases. Germline lookup yields CDR1 MDHEN and CDR2 SYDVKM. The CDR3 is 13 residues long.